The 20 T cell receptor beta chains listed next were all sequenced from one sample in a study of T cell repertoires in cytomegalovirus infection (dated by TCRdb to about 2019). Sequenced using an Illumina HiSeq 1500. The public sequencing data were trimmed at Q25 with fastp and processed into clonotypes with MiXCR by TCRdb, which kept only in-frame beta chains. CDR3 protein duplicates are merged, each entry listing the most common genes and DNA. In this sample the table shows about 500,000 distinct CDR3 sequences, 33% of which occur a single time. The ten most abundant clones make up 17% of the sample. Antigens of these TCRs are unknown. The sample's treatment or condition label, in plain terms: in vitro stimulation with specific CMV peptide epitopes to enrich CMV-specific T cells. The starting material was cultured PBMCs, obtained from culture after CMV antigen stimulation. The receptors originated from a human donor in good health (CMV status not recorded). Some clones in this sample may be carry-over from other donors' samples.

This clonotype was seen a handful of times. The rearrangement uses TRBV7-2 and TRBJ1-3; 7 nucleotides align to TRBD1. This CDR3 is 14 amino acids long. The V and J ends lost 5 bases and 5 bases, in that order; junction bases with no gene match: 6. Per germline, CDR1 SGHTA and CDR2 FQGNSA. The CDR3 is CASSRQGGRNTIYF. In DNA form, the CDR3 reads TGTGCCAGCAGCCGACAGGGCGGGAGAAACACCATATATTTT.

As concerns this clonotype: The junction shows a germline mismatch at one end, possibly a read error. V usage is TRBV6-6 and J usage is TRBJ2-2; no firm D call. The germline V gene has CDR1 MNHNY and CDR2 SVGAGI (reference sequence). This CDR3 is 13 amino acids long. The CDR3 DNA follows: TGTGCCAGCATCCGAACGAAGACCGGGGAGCTGTTTTTT. Translation gives CASIRTKTGELFF.

The V gene is TRBV20-1, the J gene TRBJ2-3, with 14 bases lining up with TRBD2. V was clipped by 3 bases and J by 0 bases; unmatched bases: 5. CDR3 length equals 17 residues. Germline CDR1 reads DFQATT; CDR2 reads SNEGSKA (reference sequence). CDR3 amino acids: CSARGTSGRGSTDTQYF. The CDR3 nucleotides read TGCAGTGCTAGGGGGACTAGCGGGAGAGGAAGCACAGATACGCAGTATTTT.

The chain carries TRBV7-2 and TRBJ2-1; D is unclear. V was trimmed by 4 bases and J by 2 bases, leaving 15 bases between them. The CDR3 spans 16 residues. Germline V gene lookup returns CDR1 SGHTA and CDR2 FQGNSA. CDR3 residues: CASSYPGMRPYNEQFF. CDR3 in DNA: TGTGCCAGCAGCTACCCGGGTATGCGGCCCTACAATGAGCAGTTCTTC.

The genes are TRBV7-9 and TRBJ1-1; D remains unclear. Germline values: CDR1 SEHNR, CDR2 FQNEAQ (reference sequence). The CDR3 contains 11 residues. Trimming shortened V by 5 bases and J by 9 bases, and 10 bases separated the two germline ends. For the CDR3, the DNA is TGTGCCAGCAGCCCTCAGCCAAAAGCTTTCTTT. Protein: CASSPQPKAFF.

This clonotype was detected a few times. The CDR3 spells CASTNGGGELFF. CDR3 DNA sequence: TGTGCCAGCACCAACGGGGGCGGGGAGCTGTTTTTT. The V and J genes are TRBV6-6 and TRBJ2-2, with D perhaps TRBD2 (6 bases). V lost 7 bases and J 7 bases, leaving 10 bases between the germline ends. The CDR3 runs to 12 residues. CDR1 and CDR2 (germline): MNHNY, SVGAGI (reference sequence).

This clonotype has only a few counts. The J gene is TRBJ1-2, the V gene TRBV12-3 or TRBV12-4, with D perhaps matching TRBD1 (5 bases). The V and J ends lost 8 bases and 3 bases respectively, with 19 bases between them. CDR3 size: 15 residues. CDR3 protein: CASSWGSGRDYGYTF. In DNA, the CDR3 is TGTGCCAGCTCCTGGGGGTCAGGGAGGGACTATGGCTACACCTTC.

This clonotype was observed a single time. One base away lies a much larger clone, so this may be a sequencing read error. The V and J genes are TRBV7-2 and TRBJ2-1, with D tentatively TRBD1 or TRBD2 (5 bases each). This CDR3 contains 14 residues. Germline CDR1 and CDR2: SGHTA and FQGNSA. CDR3 loop: CASTRPGRFNGQFF. The CDR3 bases are TGTGCCAGCACCCGACCGGGACGCTTCAATGGGCAGTTCTTC.

This clonotype occurred many times. This sequence joins TRBV4-1 and TRBJ1-4; D is unresolved. Germline V gene sequence: CDR1 MGHRA, CDR2 YSYEKL. This CDR3 region has 17 residues. V lost 4 bases to trimming and J lost 6 bases, with 21 bases between them. The CDR3 here is CASSRLPLQPVHEKLFF. CDR3 in DNA: TGCGCCAGCAGCCGTCTCCCCCTCCAGCCGGTCCATGAAAAACTGTTTTTT.

This chain uses TRBV7-2 with TRBJ2-1; TRBD2 agrees at 7 bases. CDR1 is SGHTA, CDR2 FQGNSA, per germline. The CDR3 loop spans 13 amino acids. J lost 4 bases, V lost 5 bases, and 2 bases had no gene match. CDR3 residues: CASSRRGYNEQFF. CDR3 DNA sequence: TGTGCCAGCAGCCGGCGGGGGTACAATGAGCAGTTCTTC.

This clonotype was observed at least ten times. The chain combines TRBV6-6 with TRBJ2-3; 7 positions agree with TRBD2. There are 18 residues in the CDR3. Germline CDR1 MNHNY, CDR2 SVGAGI (reference sequence). The V and J ends lost 4 bases and 3 bases, in that order; junction bases with no gene match: 16. CDR3 nucleotides: TGTGCCAGCAGTTCCCCTCTGGGGCGCGGGAGAATAACAGATACGCAGTATTTT. It yields the protein CASSSPLGRGRITDTQYF.

This clonotype occurred many times. This chain uses TRBV7-2 with TRBJ1-6; 7 bases are shared with TRBD1. Germline V gene lookup returns CDR1 SGHTA and CDR2 FQGNSA. V shed 5 bases, J shed 4 bases, and the junction held 8 bases outside the gene matches. The CDR3 has 16 amino acids. The chain's CDR3 is CASSPRTGRYNSPLHF. The CDR3 DNA sequence: TGTGCCAGCAGCCCGCGGACAGGACGGTATAATTCACCCCTCCACTTT.

This chain connects TRBV20-1 to TRBJ2-5; TRBD2 aligns across 12 bases. Germline loops: CDR1 DFQATT, CDR2 SNEGSKA (reference sequence). V lost 4 bases to trimming and J lost 5 bases; unmatched junction nucleotides: 11. The CDR3 totals 16 residues. The CDR3: CSAMASGRAGGETQYF. In DNA, the CDR3 is TGCAGTGCTATGGCTAGCGGGAGGGCGGGGGGGGAGACCCAGTACTTC.

The rearrangement links TRBV12-3 or TRBV12-4 to TRBJ1-2, with D perhaps TRBD1 (5 bases). Trimming removed 7 bases at V and 4 bases at J, with 16 bases between. This CDR3 region has 14 residues. Here the CDR3 reads CASILSGGTYGYTF. In DNA, the CDR3 is TGTGCCAGCATCCTTAGTGGGGGGACCTATGGCTACACCTTC.

A few counts support this clonotype. The chain is built from TRBV7-9 and TRBJ2-7; possible D gene TRBD1, 5 bases. Trimming removed 0 bases at V and 3 bases at J, with 12 bases between. The CDR3 is 15 amino acids. CDR1 and CDR2 (germline): SEHNR, FQNEAQ (reference sequence). The CDR3 DNA is TGTGCCAGCAGCTTAGCGCAAGGGGTGGACTACGAGCAGTACGTC. Translation: CASSLAQGVDYEQYV.

This clonotype was counted many times. The rearrangement joins TRBV11-2 to TRBJ2-1; TRBD2 agrees at 10 bases. J gave up 7 bases and V 5 bases, and 14 bases lay outside the gene matches. Germline CDR1 SGHAT, CDR2 FQNNGV. CDR3 length: 17 residues. The CDR3 sequence is CASSRQWSGRDGNEQFF. For the CDR3, the DNA is TGTGCCAGCAGCCGCCAATGGAGCGGGAGGGACGGAAATGAGCAGTTCTTC.

The chain has TRBV11-3 and TRBJ2-1, with no clear D. The CDR3 loop spans 13 amino acids. Trimming took off 4 bases at V and 8 bases at J, with 12 bases between the two ends. From germline, CDR1 is SGHNT and CDR2 YENEEA. CDR3 protein: CASSSLDFYEQFF. In nucleotides, the CDR3 is TGTGCCAGCAGCTCCCTCGATTTTTATGAGCAGTTCTTC.

This clonotype has at least ten counts. The chain has TRBV7-2 and TRBJ1-2; D perhaps matches TRBD1 (5 bases). V lost 5 bases and J lost 4, with 14 bases in between. This CDR3 comprises 14 residues. The germline gives CDR1 SGHTA, CDR2 FQGNSA. CDR3 region: CASSLARVGYGYTF. CDR3 coding DNA: TGTGCCAGCAGCCTCGCCAGGGTCGGCTATGGCTACACCTTC.

This clonotype was detected once. The rearrangement links TRBV5-4 to TRBJ2-3; 9 bases align to TRBD2. Germline V CDR1 and CDR2: SGHNT, YYREEE (reference sequence). The ends lost 0 bases at V and 4 bases at J; junction bases unmatched: 6. CDR3 length: 16 residues. The CDR3 nucleotides read TGTGCCAGCAGCTTGGGGATAGCGGGAGCTGCAGATACGCAGTATTTT. It codes for CASSLGIAGAADTQYF.

This rearrangement joins TRBV7-2 to TRBJ2-7; 8 positions match TRBD2. CDR3 length: 14 amino acids. V dropped 1 base and J dropped 4; count of bases not matched to a gene: 3. Germline loops: CDR1 SGHTA, CDR2 FQGNSA. DNA of the CDR3: TGTGCCAGCAGCTTAGAAGGACTAGCTTACGAGCAGTACTTC. Translation gives CASSLEGLAYEQYF.